Listed below are T cell receptor beta chains from one sample, sequenced in a study of blood T cells in healthy people across ages. TCRdb ran MiXCR on the 5' RACE reads and lists one entry per CDR3 protein. Among about 1.7 million distinct CDR3 sequences listed, roughly 27% were seen once. The sequencing sample was made of blood. Receptors originate from a woman under 40 in good health. Both conserved end residues are part of each CDR3. Fields, in order: D gene, J gene, V gene, clone size, CDR3 DNA, CDR3 protein. D genes are given only for firm matches. Size values are once, few and many counts, or a class for expanded clones, and some rows have none.

>NA|TRBJ2-7|TRBV18|NA
TGTGCCAGCTCACCAAGTCTGACCTCCCCTCTCGAGCAGTACTTC
CASSPSLTSPLEQYF
>NA|TRBJ1-1|TRBV24-1|few
TGTGCCACCAGTGAGGGGACACCCTCTGAAGCTTTCTTT
CATSEGTPSEAFF
>NA|TRBJ2-3|TRBV12-3/TRBV12-4|few
TGTGCCAGCAGTTCCGTCTGGCGCCAATCAGAAGATACGCAGTATTTT
CASSSVWRQSEDTQYF
>TRBD2|TRBJ2-5|TRBV28|NA
TGTATCAGCAGACCAGCGGGGAAGACCCAGTACTTC
CISRPAGKTQYF
>TRBD1|TRBJ2-7|TRBV5-5|NA
TGTGCCAGCAGCCGGGCCGGGACAGGGGTTAACGAGCAGTACTTC
CASSRAGTGVNEQYF
>NA|TRBJ1-1|TRBV18|few
TGTGCCAGCTCACCACAGGGGCTGTCGGGACTGAACACTGAAGCTTTCTTT
CASSPQGLSGLNTEAFF
>NA|TRBJ1-3|TRBV20-1|NA
TGCAGTGCCACTCGGCGGACCCGGGGGTCTGGAAACACCATATATTTT
CSATRRTRGSGNTIYF
>NA|TRBJ2-7|TRBV6-1|many
TGTGCCAGCGGACTTTGGACAGAGTCCTACGAGCAGTACTTC
CASGLWTESYEQYF
>TRBD1|TRBJ2-3|TRBV15|NA
TGTGCCACCAGGACAGGGGGGGATACGCAGTATTTT
CATRTGGDTQYF
>TRBD1|TRBJ2-5|TRBV12-3/TRBV12-4|many
TGTGCCAGCGCCCAGCGACAGGGACAAGAGACCCAGTACTTC
CASAQRQGQETQYF
>TRBD1|TRBJ2-7|TRBV20-1|NA
TGCAGTGTTACCCCGGGACAGGGGGACTACGAGCAGTACTTC
CSVTPGQGDYEQYF
>NA|TRBJ2-7|TRBV7-2|NA
TGTGCCGGCAGCTTATACGTGACGGCCTCCTACGAGCAGTACTTC
CAGSLYVTASYEQYF
>TRBD2|TRBJ2-5|TRBV20-1|few
TGCAGTGCAGCTATTAGCGGGAGAGAGACCCAGTACTTC
CSAAISGRETQYF
>TRBD2|TRBJ2-5|TRBV27|NA
TGTGCCAGCAGTCCCGGGACTAGCGGGTTAGGTGGAGAGACCCAGTACTTC
CASSPGTSGLGGETQYF
>TRBD2|TRBJ2-3|TRBV29-1|NA
TGCAGCGGTATAGGGACTAGCGGGAGCGCAGATACGCAGTATTTT
CSGIGTSGSADTQYF
>TRBD2|TRBJ2-2|TRBV7-9|NA
TGTGCCAGCAGACTGGGACTAGCGGCCACCGGGGAGCTGTTTTTT
CASRLGLAATGELFF